The entry below gives a single T cell receptor beta chain sequence along with its context. Germline trimming cut 5 bases from V and 8 bases from J; bases unmatched to any gene: 12. Looked up from germline, CDR1 is SGHTA and CDR2 is FQGNSA. CDR3 length: 16 residues. The source of the sample is a study of blood T cell repertoires in COVID-19. Study summary: Sample material is recorded as cDNA or gDNA derived from T cells, B-cell-depleted T cells, or PBMCs.

The study drew participants aged about 18 to 95 years from about two dozen US areas. Participants' reported clinical history set cohort assignment. Under the authors' procedure: The authors estimated nucleated cell counts from reference gene primer amplification. Produced via immunoSEQ multiplex PCR; TCRdb's table is partial and in-frame only. Clone size and the V and J calls come from that table; the DNA yielded D and trimming. The sample consists of fewer than 500,000 clones, roughly nine tenths of them appearing once. The sequence was obtained from a man aged 25 to 40 who had recovered from COVID-19. This rearrangement joins TRBV7-2 to TRBJ2-1; TRBD1 aligns across 10 bases. Sequenced material: PBMCs or T cells enriched from blood (not recorded which). CDR3 residues: CASSPRQGARMHEQFF. The CDR3 DNA sequence: TGTGCCAGCAGCCCCAGACAGGGGGCGCGTATGCATGAGCAGTTCTTC.